This T cell receptor beta chain emerged from a study of tumor-infiltrating lymphocytes in primary liver carcinoma. Overall study context: Men as well as women, aged 30 to 69 years, made up the patients. The tumors, T1-T3 N0M0 lesions, were roughly 4.2 to 10 cm across. Study-level results: Reduced overlap was seen in tumor-adjacent and tumor-blood pairs versus tumor region pairs.

The CDR3 consists of 16 residues. Germline loops: CDR1 SGHNT, CDR2 YENEEA. V lost 5 bases and J lost 0; bases outside the gene matches: 6. Note on this clonotype: Its specificity is unknown.

The study extracted blood RNA from unsorted whole blood and also extracted germline DNA. Collected before surgery were roughly 3.9 milliliters of peripheral blood. The investigators made TCR beta cDNA from 400 to 550 ng total RNA, using a constant-region primer. Each TCR beta library was derived from three nested multiplex PCR rounds that employed slightly modified ARM-PCR. Researchers ran the first two PCR rounds for roughly 10 cycles each with TRBV1-TRBV30 forward primers and a C-beta reverse primer. TCRdb used MiXCR to reprocess the multiplex PCR reads, holding one entry per CDR3 protein. The data show about 330,000 distinct CDR3 sequences, almost 65% seen once.

This clonotype was obtained from a middle-aged man with primary liver carcinoma and hepatitis B virus infection. V usage is TRBV11-3 and J usage is TRBJ2-3, with 9 bases lining up with TRBD1. Sequencing was carried out using peripheral blood. The CDR3 spells CASSAGTGSSTDTQYF. CDR3 nucleotides: TGTGCCAGCAGCGCCGGGACAGGGAGCAGCACAGATACGCAGTATTTT. Using reference TRBV11-3 and TRBJ2-3 for the parts outside the CDR3, the full variable domain is EAGVVQSPRYKIIEKKQPVAFWCNPISGHNTLYWYLQNLGQGPELLIRYENEEAVDDSQLPKDRFSAERLKGVDSTLKIQPAELGDSAVYLCASSAGTGSSTDTQYFGPGTRLTVL.